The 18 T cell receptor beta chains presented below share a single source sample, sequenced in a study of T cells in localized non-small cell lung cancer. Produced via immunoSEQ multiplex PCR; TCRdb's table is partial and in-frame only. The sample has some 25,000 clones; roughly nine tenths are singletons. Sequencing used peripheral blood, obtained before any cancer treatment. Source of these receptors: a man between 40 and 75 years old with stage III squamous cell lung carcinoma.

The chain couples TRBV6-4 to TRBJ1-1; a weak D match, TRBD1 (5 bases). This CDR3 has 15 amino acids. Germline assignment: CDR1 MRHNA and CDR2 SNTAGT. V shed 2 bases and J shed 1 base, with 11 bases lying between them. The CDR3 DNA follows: TGTGCCAGCAGTGACCGACAGCCTCAGAACACTGAAGCTTTCTTT. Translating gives CASSDRQPQNTEAFF.

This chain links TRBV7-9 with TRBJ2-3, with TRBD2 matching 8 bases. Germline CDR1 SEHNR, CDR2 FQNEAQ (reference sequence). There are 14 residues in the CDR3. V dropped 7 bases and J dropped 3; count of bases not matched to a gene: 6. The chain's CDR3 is CASTYSGATDTQYF. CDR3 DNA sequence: TGTGCCAGCACCTATAGCGGGGCGACAGATACGCAGTATTTT.

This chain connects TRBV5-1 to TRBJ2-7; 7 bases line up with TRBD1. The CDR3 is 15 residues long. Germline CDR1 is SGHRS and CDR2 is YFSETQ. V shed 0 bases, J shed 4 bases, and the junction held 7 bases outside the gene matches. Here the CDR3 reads CASSLGQGRVYEQYF. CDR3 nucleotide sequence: TGCGCCAGCAGCTTGGGACAGGGACGGGTGTACGAGCAGTACTTC. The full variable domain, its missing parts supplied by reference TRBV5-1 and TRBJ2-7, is KAGVTQTPRYLIKTRGQQVTLSCSPISGHRSVSWYQQTPGQGLQFLFEYFSETQRNKGNFPGRFSGRQFSNSRSEMNVSTLELGDSALYLCASSLGQGRVYEQYFGPGTRLTVT.

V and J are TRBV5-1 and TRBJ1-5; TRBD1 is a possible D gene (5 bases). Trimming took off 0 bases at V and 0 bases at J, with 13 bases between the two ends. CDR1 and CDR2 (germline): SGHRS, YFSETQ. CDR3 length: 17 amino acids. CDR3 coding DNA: TGCGCCAGCAGCTTGGTCGCGACAGATTTTAGCAATCAGCCCCAGCATTTT. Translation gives CASSLVATDFSNQPQHF.

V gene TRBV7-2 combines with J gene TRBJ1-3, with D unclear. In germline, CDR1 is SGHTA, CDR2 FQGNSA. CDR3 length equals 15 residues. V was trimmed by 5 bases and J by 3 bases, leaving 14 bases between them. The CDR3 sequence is CASSPQILYGNTIYF. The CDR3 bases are TGTGCCAGCAGCCCACAAATCCTTTATGGAAACACCATATATTTT.

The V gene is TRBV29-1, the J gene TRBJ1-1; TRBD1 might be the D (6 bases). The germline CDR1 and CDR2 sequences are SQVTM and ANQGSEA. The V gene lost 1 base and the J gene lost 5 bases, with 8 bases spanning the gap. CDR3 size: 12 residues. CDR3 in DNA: TGCAGCGTTGAAGGAGGGGGGACTGAAGCTTTCTTT. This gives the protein CSVEGGGTEAFF.

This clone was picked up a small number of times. The CDR3 sequence: CASSIGSAEQYF. CDR3 nucleotides: TGTGCCAGTAGTATAGGCAGCGCCGAGCAGTACTTC. The rearrangement links TRBV19 to TRBJ2-7; D gene ambiguous. This CDR3 contains 12 residues. V lost 1 base, J lost 6 bases, and 7 bases lay in between. Germline CDR1 and CDR2: LNHDA and SQIVND (reference sequence).

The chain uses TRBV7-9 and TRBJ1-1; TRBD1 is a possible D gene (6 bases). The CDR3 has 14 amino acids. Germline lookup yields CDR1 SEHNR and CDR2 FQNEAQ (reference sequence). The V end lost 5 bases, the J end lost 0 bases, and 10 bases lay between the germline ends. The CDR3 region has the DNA TGTGCCAGCAGCCGCGGACAGCTGAACACTGAAGCTTTCTTT. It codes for CASSRGQLNTEAFF.

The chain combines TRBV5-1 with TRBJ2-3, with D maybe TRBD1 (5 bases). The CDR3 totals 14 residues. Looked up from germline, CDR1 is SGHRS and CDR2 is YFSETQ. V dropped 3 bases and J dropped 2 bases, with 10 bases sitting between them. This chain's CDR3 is CASSSQGVTDTQYF. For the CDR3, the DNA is TGCGCCAGCAGCTCCCAAGGGGTCACAGATACGCAGTATTTT.

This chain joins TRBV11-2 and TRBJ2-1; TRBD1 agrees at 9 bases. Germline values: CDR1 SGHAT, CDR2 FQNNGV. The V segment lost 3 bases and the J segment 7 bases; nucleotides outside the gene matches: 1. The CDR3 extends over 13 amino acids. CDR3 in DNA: TGTGCCAGCAGCTTGGACAGGGGAAATGAGCAGTTCTTC. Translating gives CASSLDRGNEQFF.

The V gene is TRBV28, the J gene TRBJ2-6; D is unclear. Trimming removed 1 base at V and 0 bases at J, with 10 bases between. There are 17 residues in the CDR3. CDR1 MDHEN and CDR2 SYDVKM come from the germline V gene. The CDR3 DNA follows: TGTGCCAGCAGTTTATTGCCGGGCTCCTCTGGGGCCAACGTCCTGACTTTC. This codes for CASSLLPGSSGANVLTF. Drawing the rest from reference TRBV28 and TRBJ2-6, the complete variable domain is DVKVTQSSRYLVKRTGEKVFLECVQDMDHENMFWYRQDPGLGLRLIYFSYDVKMKEKGDIPEGYSVSREKKERFSLILESASTNQTSMYLCASSLLPGSSGANVLTFGAGSRLTVL.

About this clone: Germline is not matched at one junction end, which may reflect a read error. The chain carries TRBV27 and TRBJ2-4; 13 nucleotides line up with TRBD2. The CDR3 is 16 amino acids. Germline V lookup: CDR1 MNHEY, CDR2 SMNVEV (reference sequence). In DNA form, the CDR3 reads TGTGCCAGCAGACTCACCGCGGAACTAGCGGGGGGGCATGAGGACTTC. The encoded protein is CASRLTAELAGGHEDF.

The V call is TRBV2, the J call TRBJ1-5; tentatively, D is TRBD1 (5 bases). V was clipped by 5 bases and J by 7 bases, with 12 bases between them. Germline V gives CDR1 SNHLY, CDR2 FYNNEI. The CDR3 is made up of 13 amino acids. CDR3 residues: CASSWEQVQPQHF. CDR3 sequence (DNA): TGTGCCAGCAGTTGGGAACAGGTCCAGCCCCAGCATTTT.

CDR3 amino acids: CASSLKIAGEYEQYF. Here the CDR3 DNA reads TGTGCCAGCAGCTTAAAAATAGCGGGAGAGTACGAGCAGTACTTC. V is TRBV7-2 and J is TRBJ2-7, with TRBD2 matching over 9 bases. The CDR3 is 15 amino acids. With 2 bases clipped from V and 4 bases from J, the junction kept 6 bases outside the gene matches. Per germline, CDR1 SGHTA and CDR2 FQGNSA.

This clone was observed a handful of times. CDR3 bases: TGTGCCAGCAGCCAAGATCGTGACACCGGGGAGCTGTTTTTT. Translation gives CASSQDRDTGELFF. The chain links TRBV4-2 to TRBJ2-2; D gene uncertain. V was shortened by 0 bases and J by 3 bases, with 5 bases between the two germline ends. Germline loops: CDR1 LGHNA, CDR2 YNFKEQ. The CDR3 runs 14 residues.

The CDR3 sequence is CASSLETNEKLFF. CDR3 nucleotide sequence: TGCGCCAGCAGCCTGGAGACTAATGAAAAACTGTTTTTT. The V and J genes are TRBV5-1 and TRBJ1-4; no clear D. CDR3 length: 13 amino acids. Germline loops: CDR1 SGHRS, CDR2 YFSETQ. Trimming pared 4 bases from V and 2 bases from J, leaving 6 bases between.

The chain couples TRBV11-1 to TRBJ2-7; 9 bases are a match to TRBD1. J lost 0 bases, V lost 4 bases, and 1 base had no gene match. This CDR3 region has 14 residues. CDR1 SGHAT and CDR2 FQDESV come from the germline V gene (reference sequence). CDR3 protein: CASSSTGGSYEQYF. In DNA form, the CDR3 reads TGTGCCAGCAGCTCGACAGGGGGCTCCTACGAGCAGTACTTC.

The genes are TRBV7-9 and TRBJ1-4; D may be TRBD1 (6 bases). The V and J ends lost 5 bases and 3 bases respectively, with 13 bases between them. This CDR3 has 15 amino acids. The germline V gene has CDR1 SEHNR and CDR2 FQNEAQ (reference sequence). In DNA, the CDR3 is TGTGCCAGCAGCACCCCACAGGGCCCTAATGAAAAACTGTTTTTT. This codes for CASSTPQGPNEKLFF.